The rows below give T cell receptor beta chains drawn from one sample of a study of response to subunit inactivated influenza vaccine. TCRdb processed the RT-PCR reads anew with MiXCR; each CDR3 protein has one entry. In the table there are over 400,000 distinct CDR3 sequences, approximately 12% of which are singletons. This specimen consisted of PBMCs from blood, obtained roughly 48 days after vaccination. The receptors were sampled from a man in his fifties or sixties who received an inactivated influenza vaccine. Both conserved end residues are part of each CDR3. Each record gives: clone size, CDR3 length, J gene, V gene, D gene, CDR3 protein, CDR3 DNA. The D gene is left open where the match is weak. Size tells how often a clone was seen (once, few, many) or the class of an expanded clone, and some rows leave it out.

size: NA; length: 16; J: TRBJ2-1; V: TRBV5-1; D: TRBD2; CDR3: CASSLRLAVSYNEQFF; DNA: TGCGCCAGCAGCTTACGACTAGCGGTATCCTACAATGAGCAGTTCTTC
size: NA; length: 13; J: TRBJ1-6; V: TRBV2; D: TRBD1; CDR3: CASRDREISPLHF; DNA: TGTGCCAGCAGGGACAGGGAGATTTCACCCCTCCACTTT
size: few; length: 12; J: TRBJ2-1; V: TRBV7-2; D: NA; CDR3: CASSPVGTEQFF; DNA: TGTGCCAGCAGCCCGGTGGGGACTGAGCAGTTCTTC
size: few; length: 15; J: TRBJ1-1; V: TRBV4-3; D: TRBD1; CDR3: CASSRRRQGNTEAFF; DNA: TGCGCCAGCAGCCGCCGACGACAGGGAAACACTGAAGCTTTCTTT
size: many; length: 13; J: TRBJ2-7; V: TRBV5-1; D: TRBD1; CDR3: CASSHGQVLEQYF; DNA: TGCGCCAGCAGCCACGGACAGGTCCTCGAGCAGTACTTC
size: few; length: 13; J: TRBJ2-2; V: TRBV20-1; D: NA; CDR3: CSARDGGRGELFF; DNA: TGCAGTGCTAGAGATGGGGGGCGCGGGGAGCTGTTTTTT
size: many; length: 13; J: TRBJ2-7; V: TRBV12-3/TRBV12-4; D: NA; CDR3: CASSFSRAYEQYF; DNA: TGTGCCAGCAGTTTTAGCAGGGCCTACGAGCAGTACTTC
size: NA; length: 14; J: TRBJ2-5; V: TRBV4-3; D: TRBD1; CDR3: CASSQITGGETQYF; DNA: TGCGCCAGCAGCCAAATAACAGGGGGAGAGACCCAGTACTTC
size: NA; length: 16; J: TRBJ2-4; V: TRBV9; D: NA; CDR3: CASSANSGVTGSIQYF; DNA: TGTGCCAGCAGCGCCAACTCAGGGGTCACCGGGAGCATTCAGTACTTC
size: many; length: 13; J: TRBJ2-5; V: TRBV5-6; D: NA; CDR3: CASSFPAGETQYF; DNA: TGTGCCAGCAGCTTTCCAGCGGGAGAGACCCAGTACTTC
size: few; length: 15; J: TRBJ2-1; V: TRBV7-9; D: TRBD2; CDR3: CASSPGLAAFNEQFF; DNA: TGTGCCAGCAGCCCAGGACTAGCTGCTTTCAATGAGCAGTTCTTC
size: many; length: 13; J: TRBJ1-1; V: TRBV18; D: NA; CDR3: CASSPDRRTEAFF; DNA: TGTGCCAGCTCACCAGACAGGAGGACTGAAGCTTTCTTT
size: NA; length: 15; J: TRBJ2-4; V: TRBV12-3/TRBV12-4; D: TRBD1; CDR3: CASSFRRDRESIQYF; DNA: TGTGCCAGCAGTTTCCGAAGGGACAGGGAGAGCATTCAGTACTTC
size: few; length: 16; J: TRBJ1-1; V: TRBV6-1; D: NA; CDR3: CASKAASVGMNTEAFF; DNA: TGTGCCAGCAAGGCGGCCTCCGTGGGAATGAACACTGAAGCTTTCTTT
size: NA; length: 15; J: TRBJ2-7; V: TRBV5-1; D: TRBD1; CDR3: CASSFDSGGFYEQYF; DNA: TGCGCCAGCAGTTTTGATTCAGGGGGTTTCTACGAGCAGTACTTC
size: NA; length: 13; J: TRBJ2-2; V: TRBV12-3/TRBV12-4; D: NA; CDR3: CASRQTGTGELFF; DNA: TGTGCCAGCAGGCAGACAGGCACCGGGGAGCTGTTTTTT
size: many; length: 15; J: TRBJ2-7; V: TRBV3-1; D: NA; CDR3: CASSQAGRVPYEQYF; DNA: TGTGCCAGCAGCCAAGCGGGCAGGGTCCCCTACGAGCAGTACTTC
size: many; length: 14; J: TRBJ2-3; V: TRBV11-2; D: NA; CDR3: CASSLDLSGDTQYF; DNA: TGTGCCAGCAGCTTAGATCTATCTGGGGATACGCAGTATTTT
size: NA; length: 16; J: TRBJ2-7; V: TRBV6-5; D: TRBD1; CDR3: CASSYFRQGSLLEQYF; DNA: TGTGCCAGCAGTTACTTTAGACAGGGCTCCCTCCTGGAGCAGTACTTC
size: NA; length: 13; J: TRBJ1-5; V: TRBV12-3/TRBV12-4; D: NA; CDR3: CASSLDFFQPQHF; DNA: TGTGCCAGCAGTTTGGATTTTTTTCAGCCCCAGCATTTT
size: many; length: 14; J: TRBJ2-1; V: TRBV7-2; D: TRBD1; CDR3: CASTLTGISSEQFF; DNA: TGTGCCAGCACCTTGACAGGGATATCTAGTGAGCAGTTCTTC
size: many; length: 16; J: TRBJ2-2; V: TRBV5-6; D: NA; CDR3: CASSGYRPSNTGELFF; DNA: TGTGCCAGCAGCGGATACAGGCCTTCGAACACCGGGGAGCTGTTTTTT
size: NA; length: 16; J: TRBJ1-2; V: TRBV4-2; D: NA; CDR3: CASSGTGTSQLYGYTF; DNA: TGTGCCAGCAGCGGCACCGGGACCTCCCAACTCTATGGCTACACCTTC
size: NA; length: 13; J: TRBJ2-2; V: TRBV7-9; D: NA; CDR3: CASSLDSNGELFF; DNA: TGTGCCAGCAGCTTAGACTCTAACGGGGAGCTGTTTTTT
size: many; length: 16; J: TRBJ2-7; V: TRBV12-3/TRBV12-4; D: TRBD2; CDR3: CASSSWGLAGSHEQYF; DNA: TGTGCCAGCAGTTCCTGGGGACTAGCGGGATCCCACGAGCAGTACTTC
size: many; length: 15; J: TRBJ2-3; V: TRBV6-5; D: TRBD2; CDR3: CASSYSAGGEDTQYF; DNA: TGTGCCAGCAGTTACTCAGCGGGGGGGGAAGATACGCAGTATTTT
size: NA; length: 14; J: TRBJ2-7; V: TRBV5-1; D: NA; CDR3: CASSVSGLSYEQYF; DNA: TGCGCCAGCAGCGTGTCGGGACTCTCCTACGAGCAGTACTTC
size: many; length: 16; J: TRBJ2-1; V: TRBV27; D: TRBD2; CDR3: CASSPLGGSSYNEQFF; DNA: TGTGCCAGCAGTCCATTGGGCGGGAGCTCCTACAATGAGCAGTTCTTC